This entry lists 25 T cell receptor beta chains sequenced from one sample in a study of blood T cell repertoires in COVID-19. Repertoires were generated with immunoSEQ multiplex PCR, while TCRdb's copy carries only in-frame clones and drops some. The top ten clones hold roughly 1.2% of a sample with about 100,000 clones, 90% to 95% of them seen once. What was sequenced was peripheral blood. The receptor set was obtained from a woman aged 25 to 39 with acute or convalescent COVID-19.

The chain combines TRBV27 with TRBJ1-2; 12 nucleotides match TRBD1. V gave up 5 bases and J gave up 4 bases; unmatched junction bases: 5. The V gene's germline CDR1 is MNHEY and CDR2 SMNVEV (reference sequence). The CDR3 runs to 15 residues. The DNA for the CDR3 is TGTGCCAGCAGTCTCGGGACAGGGGGCAGCTATGGCTACACCTTC. This sequence encodes CASSLGTGGSYGYTF.

This chain links TRBV28 with TRBJ1-3; TRBD1 matches at 7 bases. J gave up 0 bases and V 5 bases, and 13 bases lay outside the gene matches. CDR1 is MDHEN and CDR2 is SYDVKM in the germline V gene. This CDR3 is built from 18 residues. The CDR3 bases are TGTGCCAGCAGTCCTACTCGTGGGGCAGGGGGCTCTGGAAACACCATATATTTT. This encodes CASSPTRGAGGSGNTIYF.

The V call is TRBV4-2, the J call TRBJ2-1, with D perhaps TRBD1 (5 bases). Per the germline V gene, CDR1 is LGHNA and CDR2 is YNFKEQ. V dropped 0 bases and J dropped 0 bases, with 15 bases sitting between them. CDR3 length: 18 residues. The CDR3, as DNA: TGTGCCAGCAGCCAAGATTCCCGGACAACTAACTCCTACAATGAGCAGTTCTTC. This gives the protein CASSQDSRTTNSYNEQFF.

V and J are TRBV4-1 and TRBJ1-2; D remains unclear. V was clipped by 4 bases and J by 4 bases, with 19 bases between them. The CDR3 loop spans 16 amino acids. The germline V gene has CDR1 MGHRA and CDR2 YSYEKL. CDR3 in amino acids: CASSRRIDTSLYGYTF. CDR3 bases: TGCGCCAGCAGCCGAAGGATTGACACTTCCCTCTATGGCTACACCTTC.

V and J are TRBV14 and TRBJ2-7; 9 nucleotides line up with TRBD1. The CDR3 runs 18 residues. Losses at the gene ends were 0 bases for V and 3 bases for J; bases not matched to a gene: 12. Per the germline V gene, CDR1 is SGHDN and CDR2 is FVKESK. CDR3 sequence reads: CASSQEYLRTGVIYEQYF. The CDR3 nucleotides read TGTGCCAGCAGCCAAGAGTATTTGAGGACAGGGGTAATCTACGAGCAGTACTTC. The variable domain in full, with the rest retrieved from reference TRBV14 and TRBJ2-7, is EAGVTQFPSHSVIEKGQTVTLRCDPISGHDNLYWYRRVMGKEIKFLLHFVKESKQDESGMPNNRFLAERTGGTYSTLKVQPAELEDSGVYFCASSQEYLRTGVIYEQYFGPGTRLTVT.

The J gene is TRBJ2-5, the V gene TRBV6-4, with D possibly matching TRBD1 (6 bases). Trimming pared 10 bases from V and 4 bases from J, leaving 16 bases between. Germline V gene sequence: CDR1 MRHNA, CDR2 SNTAGT. The CDR3 loop spans 13 amino acids. DNA for the CDR3: TGTGCCAACACTAGGGGGAAGGGAGAGACCCAGTACTTC. It encodes CANTRGKGETQYF.

V is TRBV28 and J is TRBJ1-5, with 8 positions matching TRBD1. V lost 3 bases, J lost 3 bases, and 7 bases stayed unmatched. The CDR3 contains 16 residues. CDR1 is MDHEN, CDR2 SYDVKM, per germline. As DNA, the CDR3 is TGTGCCAGCAGTTTGGCTGGACAGGGACTCAATCAGCCCCAGCATTTT. Translated: CASSLAGQGLNQPQHF.

This sequence joins TRBV6-1 and TRBJ2-3; 8 bases agree with TRBD2. The V gene end was trimmed by 3 bases and the J gene end by 11 bases; junction bases not matched to a gene: 1. Germline V lookup: CDR1 MNHNS, CDR2 SASEGT. The CDR3 runs to 11 residues. CDR3 nucleotide sequence: TGTGCCAGCAGTGACGGGGGGGGGCAGTATTTT. Translating gives CASSDGGGQYF.

The chain uses TRBV18 and TRBJ2-7; maybe TRBD1 (5 bases). V was cut by 5 bases and J by 3 bases, with 11 bases left in between. This CDR3 comprises 13 residues. Germline V gives CDR1 KGHSH, CDR2 LQKENI. CDR3 sequence reads: CASSSGPFYEQYF. CDR3 in DNA: TGTGCCAGCTCATCAGGGCCTTTCTACGAGCAGTACTTC.

V gene TRBV27 combines with J gene TRBJ1-3; D call uncertain. This CDR3 comprises 16 residues. V was clipped by 2 bases and J by 4 bases, with 15 bases between them. Germline CDR1 and CDR2: MNHEY and SMNVEV (reference sequence). The CDR3 spells CASSLGGLAGGNTIYF. DNA for the CDR3: TGTGCCAGCAGTTTAGGAGGTCTGGCCGGAGGAAACACCATATATTTT.

The chain employs TRBV27 and TRBJ1-1, with 8 bases identical to TRBD1. The CDR3 contains 16 residues. The germline gives CDR1 MNHEY, CDR2 SMNVEV (reference sequence). V lost 5 bases to trimming and J lost 4 bases; unmatched junction nucleotides: 12. The CDR3 region is CASSPIRTGWGTEAFF. The CDR3 coding sequence is TGTGCCAGCAGTCCTATCCGGACAGGGTGGGGCACTGAAGCTTTCTTT.

This clone showed up just a few times. The rearrangement joins TRBV15 to TRBJ2-3; 9 positions match TRBD2. The V gene end was trimmed by 1 base and the J gene end by 1 base; junction bases not matched to a gene: 3. Germline lookup yields CDR1 LNHNV and CDR2 YYDKDF (reference sequence). This CDR3 region has 16 residues. CDR3 amino acids: CATSRVQREGTDTQYF. Here the CDR3 DNA reads TGTGCCACCAGCAGAGTCCAGCGGGAGGGCACAGATACGCAGTATTTT. Using reference TRBV15 and TRBJ2-3 for the parts outside the CDR3, the full variable domain is DAMVIQNPRYQVTQFGKPVTLSCSQTLNHNVMYWYQQKSSQAPKLLFHYYDKDFNNEADTPDNFQSRRPNTSFCFLDIRSPGLGDTAMYLCATSRVQREGTDTQYFGPGTRLTVL.

The CDR3 protein is CASSVESSGSYEQYF. For the CDR3, the DNA is TGTGCCAGCAGCGTAGAATCCAGCGGGAGCTACGAGCAGTACTTC. The V gene is TRBV9, the J gene TRBJ2-7; 8 bases fit TRBD2. The J segment lost 3 bases and the V segment lost 0 bases, leaving 5 bases of the junction unmatched. The CDR3 consists of 15 residues. Germline V lookup: CDR1 SGDLS, CDR2 YYNGEE.

This sequence joins TRBV28 and TRBJ1-3; TRBD1 matches 8 bases. The trim removed 7 bases at V and 3 bases at J, leaving 14 bases unmatched. The CDR3 contains 17 residues. Germline assignment: CDR1 MDHEN and CDR2 SYDVKM. The CDR3 DNA reads TGTGCCAGCATTAAACCAACAGGGGGTCTTATTGGAAACACCATATATTTT. It translates to CASIKPTGGLIGNTIYF. Variable domain in full (rest from reference TRBV28 and TRBJ1-3): DVKVTQSSRYLVKRTGEKVFLECVQDMDHENMFWYRQDPGLGLRLIYFSYDVKMKEKGDIPEGYSVSREKKERFSLILESASTNQTSMYLCASIKPTGGLIGNTIYFGEGSWLTVV.

The chain joins TRBV28 to TRBJ2-7, with 9 positions matching TRBD1. The CDR3 is made up of 14 amino acids. The V gene's germline CDR1 is MDHEN and CDR2 SYDVKM. Trimming took 8 bases from V and 1 from J; bases not matched to a gene: 6. The CDR3 sequence is CASGTGSESYEQYF. In DNA, the CDR3 is TGTGCCAGCGGGACAGGGAGTGAATCCTACGAGCAGTACTTC. The whole variable domain, filled in from reference TRBV28 and TRBJ2-7, reads DVKVTQSSRYLVKRTGEKVFLECVQDMDHENMFWYRQDPGLGLRLIYFSYDVKMKEKGDIPEGYSVSREKKERFSLILESASTNQTSMYLCASGTGSESYEQYFGPGTRLTVT.

This chain connects TRBV4-3 to TRBJ2-7, with 8 bases fitting TRBD2. The germline gives CDR1 LGHNA, CDR2 YSLEER. With V trimmed by 0 bases and J by 0 bases, 10 bases remained unmatched. This CDR3 has 18 residues. Here the CDR3 reads CASSQELRREGVSYEQYF. The CDR3 DNA is TGCGCCAGCAGCCAAGAGTTACGACGGGAGGGCGTCTCCTACGAGCAGTACTTC.

The count of this clone is one. This chain connects TRBV4-1 to TRBJ1-4, with 9 bases aligning to TRBD1. The CDR3 has 18 amino acids. CDR1 is MGHRA, CDR2 YSYEKL, per germline. The J segment lost 1 base and the V segment lost 6 bases, leaving 12 bases of the junction unmatched. The CDR3 region is CASRPSGTGIRTNEKLFF. The CDR3 DNA follows: TGCGCCAGCAGACCTTCCGGGACAGGGATTCGAACTAATGAAAAACTGTTTTTT.

Comment on this clone: This same CDR3 is encoded by further DNA sequences in the sample. This sequence joins TRBV6-2 or TRBV6-3 and TRBJ1-1; no clear D. CDR3 size: 12 residues. CDR1 MNHEY and CDR2 SVGEGT come from the germline V gene. The ends were cut back, 1 base at V and 2 bases at J, with 2 bases in the middle. CDR3 in amino acids: CASSYLNTEAFF. The CDR3 DNA follows: TGTGCCAGCAGTTACTTAAACACTGAAGCTTTCTTT.

This chain connects TRBV4-2 to TRBJ1-5, with D possibly matching TRBD1 (5 bases). The CDR3 runs 14 residues. The germline V gene encodes CDR1 LGHNA and CDR2 YNFKEQ. Trimming took 5 bases from V and 5 from J, leaving 13 bases between them. The CDR3 loop is CASSIRTGDQPQHF. CDR3 coding DNA: TGTGCCAGCAGCATACGGACGGGGGATCAGCCCCAGCATTTT.

The CDR3 is CASGRDGGLTEAFF. CDR3 nucleotide sequence: TGTGCCAGCGGGCGGGACGGGGGATTGACTGAAGCTTTCTTT. This sequence joins TRBV28 and TRBJ1-1; D perhaps matches TRBD1 (5 bases). This CDR3 is built from 14 residues. Trimming shortened V by 8 bases and J by 5 bases, and 18 bases separated the two germline ends. Germline assignment: CDR1 MDHEN and CDR2 SYDVKM.

The rearrangement links TRBV6-5 to TRBJ2-7; 10 bases are shared with TRBD2. Per germline, CDR1 MNHEY and CDR2 SVGAGI. The CDR3 runs to 15 residues. The ends lost 2 bases at V and 3 bases at J; junction bases unmatched: 4. CDR3 coding DNA: TGTGCCAGCAGTTACAGAGCGGGAGGGTTCTACGAGCAGTACTTC. Translating gives CASSYRAGGFYEQYF.

This chain connects TRBV7-2 to TRBJ1-2; D remains unclear. Trimming stripped 0 bases from V and 8 bases from J, with 10 bases between. The CDR3 covers 13 residues. From germline, CDR1 is SGHTA and CDR2 FQGNSA. CDR3 sequence reads: CASSLARTGGYTF. The CDR3 DNA sequence: TGTGCCAGCAGCTTAGCCCGGACGGGGGGCTACACCTTC.

The chain employs TRBV11-3 and TRBJ2-1; TRBD2 matches at 13 bases. Germline V lookup: CDR1 SGHNT, CDR2 YENEEA. The CDR3 loop spans 16 amino acids. V was pared by 3 bases and J by 8 bases, with 7 bases of the junction left unmatched. This CDR3 is CASSFGTSGRADEQFF. For the CDR3, the DNA is TGTGCCAGCAGCTTCGGCACTAGCGGGAGGGCCGATGAGCAGTTCTTC.

The rearrangement joins TRBV3-1 (or the pseudogene TRBV3-2) to TRBJ1-3; TRBD1 matches at 7 bases. The V gene's germline CDR1 is LGHDT and CDR2 YNNKEL (reference sequence). This CDR3 region has 14 residues. Trimming took 4 bases from V and 4 from J; bases not matched to a gene: 4. The CDR3 DNA is TGTGCCAGCAGCCCAGGGGGTTGGGGAAACACCATATATTTT. It encodes CASSPGGWGNTIYF.

V and J are TRBV19 and TRBJ1-2; 8 bases match TRBD1. Trimming took 6 bases from V and 5 from J; bases not matched to a gene: 8. CDR1 is LNHDA and CDR2 is SQIVND in the germline V gene (reference sequence). This CDR3 is 14 amino acids long. The CDR3 DNA sequence: TGTGCCAGTAGAAAACAGGGGGTGGAGTATGGCTACACCTTC. This gives the protein CASRKQGVEYGYTF.